This TCR beta chain was recovered during a study of T cell responses to AZD1222 COVID-19 vaccine. General study results and limits: Along spike, vaccine-associated CD4 TCRs were found throughout, with dominance at 160-218 and 743-854. Possibly, clonal diversity was underestimated; donors were largely white British and included more females. Baseline antibody screening turned up just six or seven seropositive AZD1222 recipients. Unmutated regions of variants are reportedly targeted by nearly half of spike-specific TCRs.

Using immunoSEQ multiplex PCR, the repertoire was profiled, and TCRdb retains in-frame clones only, with some absent. The sample records about 75,000 clones, around 86% being singletons. On this clone: No antigen is known for it.

The CDR3 has 14 amino acids. The V and J ends lost 3 bases and 9 bases, in that order; junction bases with no gene match: 10. CDR1 SGHRS and CDR2 YFSETQ come from the germline V gene. The chain employs TRBV5-1 and TRBJ2-7, with 9 bases identical to TRBD1. Sequencing used peripheral blood, obtained 28 days after the second AZD1222 dose. The clonotype was recovered from an adult who received the AZD1222 COVID-19 vaccine. The CDR3 loop is CASSWGQGQQVQYF. The CDR3 DNA is TGCGCCAGCAGCTGGGGACAGGGACAGCAGGTGCAGTACTTC.